This TCR beta chain came from a study of metastatic and nonmetastatic thyroid tumors. Study as a whole: Repertoires from blood and tumor or nodule tissue of malignant and benign thyroid patients were compared.

In the authors' methods: The distant-metastasis classifier for papillary thyroid cancer was built from CDR3 differences across clinicopathological groups. TCRdb re-analyzed the PCR reads using MiXCR. V and J calls and clone size were set by TCRdb, not the authors. The repertoire holds about 92,000 clones, with about 16% as singletons. CDR1 and CDR2 from the germline V gene are LNHDA and SQIVND (reference sequence). The germline V and J ends were trimmed by 7 bases and 0 bases, with 13 bases remaining between them. This CDR3 region has 15 residues. Patients were all untreated before their thyroid surgery. This clone was seen at least ten times.

The receptor comes from a female donor with papillary thyroid cancer or a benign thyroid nodule (not recorded which). Some clones in this sample may be carry-over from other donors' samples. The chain links TRBV19 to TRBJ1-3; D gene uncertain. The material sequenced was blood. Here the CDR3 reads CASKPGGGSGNTIYF. The CDR3 region has the DNA TGTGCCAGTAAACCGGGAGGAGGCTCTGGAAACACCATATATTTT.